The entry below describes one T cell receptor (beta chain). Antigen: not known. This CDR3 spans 15 amino acids. V shed 4 bases, J shed 1 base, and the junction held 2 bases outside the gene matches. CDR1 LGHNA and CDR2 YNFKEQ come from the germline V gene. The assay was immunoSEQ multiplex PCR, and TCRdb's table has in-frame clones only and misses some. The sample yields under 60,000 clones, roughly 88% seen once. The entry originates in a study of OX40 agonist ivuxolimab in advanced cancers. Study details: Patients were given ivuxolimab, an antibody that agonizes OX40 (CD134). One hepatocellular carcinoma and a couple of cutaneous melanoma patients partially responded. The study's findings and limits: Averaging showed that CD8+ T cells had more expanded clones than CD4+ did.

The source material was CD4+ or CD8+ T cells sorted from blood, sampled in a trial of the OX40 agonist ivuxolimab. The chain employs TRBV4-2 and TRBJ2-3; 10 positions match TRBD2. The TCR sequence derives from an adult with an advanced solid tumor such as melanoma, head and neck, liver or kidney cancer. Written as DNA, the CDR3 is TGTGCCAGCAGCCTCCTAGCGGGGGGCACAGATACGCAGTATTTT. Translation: CASSLLAGGTDTQYF.